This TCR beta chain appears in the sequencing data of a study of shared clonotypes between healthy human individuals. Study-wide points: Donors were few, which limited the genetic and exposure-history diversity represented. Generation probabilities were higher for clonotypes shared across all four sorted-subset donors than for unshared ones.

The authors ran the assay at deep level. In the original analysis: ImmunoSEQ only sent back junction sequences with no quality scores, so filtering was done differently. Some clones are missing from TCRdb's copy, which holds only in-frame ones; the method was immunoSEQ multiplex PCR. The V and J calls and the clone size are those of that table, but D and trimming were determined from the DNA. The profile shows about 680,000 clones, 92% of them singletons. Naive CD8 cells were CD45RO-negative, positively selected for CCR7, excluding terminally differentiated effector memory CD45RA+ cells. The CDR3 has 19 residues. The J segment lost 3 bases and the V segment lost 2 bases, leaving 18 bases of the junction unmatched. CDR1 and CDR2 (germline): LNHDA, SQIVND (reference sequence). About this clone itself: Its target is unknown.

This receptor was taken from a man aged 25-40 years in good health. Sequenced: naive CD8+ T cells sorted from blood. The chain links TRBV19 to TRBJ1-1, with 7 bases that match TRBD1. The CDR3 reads CASSIIMLATGTADTEAFF. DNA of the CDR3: TGTGCCAGTAGTATAATTATGCTAGCGACCGGGACAGCAGACACTGAAGCTTTCTTT.